This entry is about one T cell receptor (beta chain). This clone was picked up one time. Its antigen is still unknown. Base quality data are lacking; no much larger clone is found one base away. CDR1 ENHRY and CDR2 SYGVKD were looked up in the germline V gene. From the cysteine up to the phenylalanine, the CDR3 has a length of 14 residues. Of the read, only the CDR3 DNA is kept; its 42 bases are in frame from base 1. V is cut back by 0 bases and J by 16 bases, with 7 bases in the junction unmatched. The cohort comprised around 700 healthy bone marrow donors. At the time of sampling, all cohort members were nominally healthy, though unrecorded immune exposures were likely present. The donor was CMV seropositive and belonged to the group of about 290 seropositive cohort members. A peripheral blood sample was collected from each donor, and TCR beta sequencing was performed on peripheral blood mononuclear cells. Genomic DNA extraction from the blood cell samples was performed with the Qiagen DNeasy Blood Extraction Kit.

The data originate from a study of cytomegalovirus exposure and HLA in healthy donors listed by TCRdb under 2017. Looking at the study overall: An earlier analysis of 587 of the donors reported roughly 300 Gb of sequence data and 100 million to 120 million unique TCR beta sequences obtained from about 179 million T cells. Donor age, sex, ethnicity and CMV serostatus were compiled together with the repertoire data. The study aimed to test whether signatures of past pathogen exposure could be identified by cataloging public T cell receptors. On average, 235,054 unique TCR beta nucleotide sequences were sequenced per donor among several hundred genotyped donors of the cohort, with approximately 18% of those sequences being non-productive. Because of strong linkage in the cohort, 4 to 6 DR-DQ haplotypes were treated as single units for association and clustering. Using immunosequencing, the study profiled T cell repertoires from 666 subjects and related those repertoires to cytomegalovirus serostatus. In a later genetic analysis, genome-wide SNP genotypes for about 60% of the 666 donors were used, and that subset was treated as a discovery cohort. Rather than using new phenotypic data, the later analysis identified candidate immune exposures from TCR beta sequences and from how often those sequences occurred across donors. Typing coverage differed by locus: A, B, C, DRB1 and DQB1 were typed in about 620-630 donors, DQA1 in 500 to 550, DPA1 in 600 to 610, and DPB1 in approximately 450. A later analysis re-examined previously published TCR beta repertoires from hundreds of donors and added high-resolution HLA genotyping to investigate patterns of TCR occurrence. To predict cytomegalovirus infection status, the study brought together high-throughput TCR immunosequencing, statistical association of individual TCRs with disease status, and machine learning. Along with the approximately 650-subject first cohort, a separate validation cohort of more than 90 different subjects was used. Both class I and class II loci were covered by HLA typing, at four-digit resolution. An earlier analysis of some 600 of the donors applied high-throughput TCR beta sequencing to assess whether each TCR beta V gene segment acted as functional or pseudogenic. Approximately 310 gigabases of sequencing data and tens of millions of unique TCR sequences made up an early release that covered approximately 700 HLA-typed donors. Every repertoire in the discovery cohort had been generated on one and the same sequencing platform. Among the roughly 400 genotyped donors, approximately 76% belonged to the genetic ancestry cluster associated with self-reported Caucasian donors.

Receptor amplification or capture employed the immunoSEQ multiplex PCR assay. For the multiplex PCR, a mixture combining 60 forward primers for TCR Vbeta segments and 13 reverse primers for TCR Jbeta segments was used. A multiplex PCR assay on genomic DNA amplified the CDR3 region of rearranged TCR beta genes. Amplified TCR beta libraries were sequenced as 87-base-pair reads on the Illumina HiSeq System. In the source study's methods: Across the roughly 670 repertoires, a later analysis counted around 80 million unique TCR beta chains, some 11 million of which were shared by at least two donors. Raw reads were error-corrected and collapsed into unique sequences by a nearest-neighbor algorithm in which closely related sequences were merged to remove PCR and sequencing errors. Alignment of CDR3 sequences to IMGT reference sequences was used to assign V, D and J gene segments. Each retained sequence needed at least a six-nucleotide match to both a V gene segment and a J gene segment. A rearrangement counted as productive if the CDR3 had no stop codons and remained in frame with V and J, and every other rearrangement counted as non-productive. Following IMGT convention, CDR3 was defined as the stretch from the second conserved V-encoded cysteine up to the conserved J-encoded phenylalanine. The earlier analysis of fewer than 750 of the donors excluded sequences that lacked an unambiguous match to a single V gene segment. In an earlier analysis of approximately 550 of the donors, V segments were called functional above 56.7% productive rearrangements and were called segregating when the between-donor standard deviation exceeded 5%. A statistical classification framework was built for diagnosing cytomegalovirus status from the catalog of TCR beta chain sequences. A later analysis assigned V and J genes by comparing TCR nucleotide sequences with IMGT/GENE-DB human TR gene sequences. The TCRdist pipeline was used in a later analysis to assign CDR3 sequences and most-parsimonious VDJ recombination scenarios. In a later analysis, each TCR beta chain was defined by its CDR3 amino acid sequence together with its V-gene family, and reads lacking a unique V-gene family were excluded. In a later analysis, 450 to 600 highly shared, low-generation-probability nucleotide sequences were removed to address suspected cross-contamination and a sequencing artifact. In a later analysis, a clonal expansion index was calculated for each public chain from normalized within-repertoire ranks of inferred template counts. In a later analysis, generation probabilities were computed using a VDJ recombination model fitted to out-of-frame rearrangements, and the results were checked against IGoR. In a later analysis, TCR-TCR, TCR-HLA and TCR-CMV co-occurrence was scored with hypergeometric tests, and a repertoire-size bias correction was applied to TCR pairs. A later analysis estimated false discovery rates by permuting HLA or CMV assignments 20 times. In a later analysis, co-occurring TCRs were grouped using DBSCAN, with TCRdist sequence similarity added in when clustering inside HLA-allele-positive subsets. For co-occurrence clustering, repertoires with fewer than 30,000 or more than 120,000 public chains were excluded, along with roughly five repertoires with anomalous nucleotide sharing. TCRdb provides this immuneACCESS table in a form limited to in-frame rearrangements. Some clones are lacking; in checked studies, under half of them reflect an unresolved V gene, and why the rest are absent is not known. V, J and clone size are those of that table, while D and trimming were read from the DNA. For this sample the table gives approximately 300,000 clones, of which roughly four fifths were detected only once. Together, the top ten hold 1.5% to 2% of the sample.

The research as a whole found: The sequencing pipeline was judged likely to have produced a cluster of highly shared sequence variants as a technical artifact. A few of the identified cytomegalovirus-associated TCR beta chains were confirmed in vitro to be specific for cytomegalovirus antigens. Linkage disequilibrium might explain the correlated functional status among segregating V segments, but an unknown experimental factor could not be ruled out. The classifier was reported to diagnose cytomegalovirus status with high specificity and sensitivity in both the original cohort and the validation cohort. A further reported finding was that TCR beta sequences accurately predicted the HLA-A and HLA-B alleles for most subjects in the first cohort. A total of fewer than 200 TCR beta chains were listed by the study as associated with cytomegalovirus. Specific HLA alleles were associated with some 15,000 TCR beta sequences at a false discovery rate of 0.05 in a later analysis. Because HLA typing was missing for some donors at each locus, association tests included only the typed subset. A later genetic analysis reported fewer N-insertions in productive TCRs among donors in an Asian-associated ancestry cluster than the approximately 700-donor mean. When HLA alleles, especially DR and DQ, strongly co-occurred, attributing TCR associations to individual alleles was difficult. Because the 87-base-pair reads could not distinguish some IMGT-functional V segments, including TRBV6-2 and TRBV6-3, those segments were excluded. According to a later analysis, most CMV-associated TCR beta chains appeared to be HLA-restricted, and the HLA associations seemed to be driven largely by CMV exposure. CMV serostatus was the only immune exposure information available for the cohort. The presence/absence analyses assumed that sequencing depth was roughly uniform across donors, and that assumption may not be true. It was suggested by the authors that the approach could potentially be generalized to other disease states and immunological phenotypes. Most TCR sequences were seen in very few donors, while some public TCRs were found in many individuals. V-gene and J-gene trimming of TCR beta chains was associated with a missense DCLRE1C variant in a later genetic analysis, and the association was replicated in an independent cohort. According to a later analysis, parvovirus B19, influenza, CMV and Epstein-Barr virus appeared linked to several top co-occurrence clusters. According to a later analysis, TCR association rates differed among HLA loci, with DRB1 alleles showing the most associated TCRs and HLA-C alleles showing the fewest. An earlier analysis of some 590 of the donors showed that most TCR beta V segments appeared in productive rearrangements either about 87% or about 30% of the time, which broadly matched IMGT annotations. Because counts were too low, roughly 16 rarely observed V segments, including chromosome 9 orphons, were left out of the earlier analysis of a few hundred of the donors. This cohort had only TCR beta chains sequenced, and the lack of alpha or paired-chain data limited which features could be detected. In a later analysis, HLA-associated TCR beta chains were found to be more clonally expanded and to have lower generation probabilities than equally common non-associated chains.

The clonotype originates from a woman between 35 and 50 years old in good health and CMV-seropositive. The sequenced material came from PBMCs. The chain is encoded by TRBV10-3 joined to TRBJ1-6, with TRBD1 matching 9 junction bases. The sequenced DNA: TGTGCCATCAGTGAGTCGACGACAGGGGGGCCTCTCCACTTT. Its protein reads: CAISESTTGGPLHF.